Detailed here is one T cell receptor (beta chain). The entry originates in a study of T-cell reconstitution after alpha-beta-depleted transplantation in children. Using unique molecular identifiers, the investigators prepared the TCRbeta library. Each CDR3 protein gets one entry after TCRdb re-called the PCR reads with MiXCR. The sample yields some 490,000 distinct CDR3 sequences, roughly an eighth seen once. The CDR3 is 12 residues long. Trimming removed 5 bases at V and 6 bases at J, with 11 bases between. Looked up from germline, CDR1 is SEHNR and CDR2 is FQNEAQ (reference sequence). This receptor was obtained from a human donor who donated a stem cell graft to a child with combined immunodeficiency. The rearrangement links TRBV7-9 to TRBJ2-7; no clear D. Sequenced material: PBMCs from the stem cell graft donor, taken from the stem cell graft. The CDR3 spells CASSPSWGEQYF. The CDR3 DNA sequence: TGTGCCAGCAGCCCGTCTTGGGGCGAGCAGTACTTC.